One sample yielded the 12 T cell receptor beta chains listed below, sequenced in a study of T-cell reconstitution after alpha-beta-depleted transplantation in children. This sample's TCRbeta library carried unique molecular identifier barcodes. TCRdb reprocessed the PCR reads via MiXCR and lists one record per CDR3 protein. This table has fewer than 120,000 distinct CDR3 sequences, approximately 10% appearing once. The sample was PBMCs from the stem cell graft donor, taken from the stem cell graft. All receptors come from a human donor who donated a stem cell graft to a child with acute lymphoblastic leukemia.

This clonotype was found many times. The V and J genes are TRBV19 and TRBJ2-2, with 10 bases aligning to TRBD2. With V trimmed by 7 bases and J by 7 bases, 9 bases remained unmatched. This CDR3 comprises 15 residues. From germline, CDR1 is LNHDA and CDR2 SQIVND (reference sequence). CDR3 amino acids: CASTASGRGGGELFF. CDR3 sequence (DNA): TGTGCCAGTACCGCTAGCGGGAGAGGCGGCGGGGAGCTGTTTTTT.

This clonotype came up many times. This chain joins TRBV6-5 and TRBJ1-2; D is uncertain. The germline V and J ends were trimmed by 10 bases and 4 bases, with 13 bases remaining between them. The CDR3 has 12 residues. Germline V lookup: CDR1 MNHEY, CDR2 SVGAGI. CDR3 loop: CATSTGGYGYTF. CDR3 nucleotides: TGTGCCACGAGTACGGGCGGCTATGGCTACACCTTC.

With regard to this clonotype: A clone one base away is much larger, so this may be a read error. This rearrangement joins TRBV28 to TRBJ1-2; D remains ambiguous. Germline CDR1 and CDR2: MDHEN and SYDVKM. This CDR3 is built from 16 residues. The chain's CDR3 is CAISLSRPGSSKGYTF. The DNA of the CDR3 is TGTGCCATCAGTTTATCACGACCCGGGTCGTCGAAGGGCTACACCTTC.

This clonotype was found many times. The V gene is TRBV4-3, the J gene TRBJ2-3; D gene ambiguous. V was cut by 1 base and J by 6 bases, with 17 bases left in between. CDR1 and CDR2 (germline): LGHNA, YSLEER. The CDR3 is 16 residues long. In DNA form, the CDR3 reads TGCGCCAGCAGCCAAGGGTACTTGTCGGACCAGGATACGCAGTATTTT. This encodes CASSQGYLSDQDTQYF.

Concerning this clonotype: A read error is possible here, since a much larger clone lies one base away. The chain employs TRBV7-8 and TRBJ2-3; D is undetermined. The length of the CDR3 is 13 residues. Per germline, CDR1 SGHVS and CDR2 FQNEAQ. CDR3 protein: CASTFASSDTHYF. The CDR3 DNA follows: TGTGCCAGTACTTTTGCTTCATCAGATACGCATTATTTT.

The chain combines TRBV7-8 with TRBJ2-7, with a tentative D call TRBD1 (7 bases). Germline-derived CDR1 and CDR2 are SGHVS and FQNEAQ. V was shortened by 5 bases and J by 2 bases, with 19 bases between the two germline ends. The CDR3 runs 16 residues. CDR3 coding DNA: TGTGCCAGCAGCCCGAGTCGCGGGACAGAGCCCTACGAGCAGTACTTC. This gives the protein CASSPSRGTEPYEQYF.

For this clonotype: Sequence at one end of the junction differs from germline and may be a read error. V and J are TRBV7-7 and TRBJ1-1; unclear D gene. CDR3 size: 14 residues. From germline, CDR1 is SSHAT and CDR2 FNYEAQ (reference sequence). The CDR3 DNA reads as TGTGCTAGCAGCCCGGAGGCAGTTAACACTGAAGCTTTCTTT. Its protein is CASSPEAVNTEAFF.

This clonotype was detected a few times. The chain is built from TRBV20-1 and TRBJ2-1; possibly TRBD2 for D (7 bases). The CDR3 covers 14 residues. Germline V gene lookup returns CDR1 DFQATT and CDR2 SNEGSKA (reference sequence). Trimming cost V 5 bases and J 8 bases, with 19 bases left between them. The CDR3, as DNA: TGCAGTGCTTGGGGGGGGGGCGATCGGGATGAGCAGTTCTTC. Protein sequence: CSAWGGGDRDEQFF.

This clonotype was observed many times. The chain couples TRBV5-6 to TRBJ2-7, with 7 bases that match TRBD1. CDR1 is SGHDT and CDR2 is YYEEEE in the germline V gene. The CDR3 has 13 residues. The V segment lost 3 bases and the J segment 3 bases; nucleotides outside the gene matches: 3. Here the CDR3 reads CASSSQGHYEQYF. The CDR3 DNA is TGTGCCAGCAGCTCACAGGGGCACTACGAGCAGTACTTC.

This clonotype was seen repeatedly, ten times or more. The V gene is TRBV7-6, the J gene TRBJ2-1; possible D gene TRBD2, 5 bases. The CDR3 has 14 residues. The V end was cut by 2 bases, the J end by 6 bases, with 11 bases between. From germline, CDR1 is SGHVS and CDR2 FNYEAQ. The DNA of the CDR3 is TGTGCCAGCAGCTTATACACCCGGGGCAATGAGCAGTTCTTC. Translating gives CASSLYTRGNEQFF.

This clonotype was detected many times. The rearrangement uses TRBV5-1 and TRBJ2-3; D unresolved. The CDR3 runs 13 residues. Germline-derived CDR1 and CDR2 are SGHRS and YFSETQ. V lost 0 bases and J lost 6, with 8 bases in between. The CDR3 loop is CASSLGEVDTQYF. In nucleotides, the CDR3 is TGCGCCAGCAGCTTGGGAGAGGTGGATACGCAGTATTTT.

This clonotype appeared many times. V usage is TRBV10-3 and J usage is TRBJ2-6; 7 nucleotides agree with TRBD2. The CDR3 covers 18 residues. CDR1 and CDR2 from the germline V gene are ENHRY and SYGVKD. J was trimmed by 0 bases and V by 0 bases; bases with no gene match: 5. CDR3 sequence reads: CAISESAGTISGANVLTF. The CDR3 DNA reads as TGTGCCATCAGTGAGTCTGCAGGGACTATCTCTGGGGCCAACGTCCTGACTTTC.